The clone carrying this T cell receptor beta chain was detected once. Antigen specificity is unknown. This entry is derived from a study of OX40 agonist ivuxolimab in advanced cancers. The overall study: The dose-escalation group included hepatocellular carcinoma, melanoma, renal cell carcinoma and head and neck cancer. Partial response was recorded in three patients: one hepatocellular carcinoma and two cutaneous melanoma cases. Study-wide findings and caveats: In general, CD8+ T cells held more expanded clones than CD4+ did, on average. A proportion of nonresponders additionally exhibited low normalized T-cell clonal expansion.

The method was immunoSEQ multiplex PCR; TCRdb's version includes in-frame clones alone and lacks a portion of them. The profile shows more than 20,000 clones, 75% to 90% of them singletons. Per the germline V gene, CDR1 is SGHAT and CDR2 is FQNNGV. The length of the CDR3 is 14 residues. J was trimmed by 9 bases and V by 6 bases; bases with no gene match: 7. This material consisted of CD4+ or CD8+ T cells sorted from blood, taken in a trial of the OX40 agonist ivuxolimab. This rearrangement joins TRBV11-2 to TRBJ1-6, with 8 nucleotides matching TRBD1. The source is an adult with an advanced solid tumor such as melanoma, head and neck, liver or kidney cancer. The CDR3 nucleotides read TGTGCCAGCAGAAGACAGGGGATAGGTTCACCCCTCCACTTT. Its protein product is CASRRQGIGSPLHF.